The T cell receptor (beta chain) described here comes from a study of T cells after yellow fever vaccination. This clonotype was counted ten times or more. CDR3 length equals 13 residues. The V gene's germline CDR1 is KGHSH and CDR2 LQKENI. The V and J ends lost 3 bases and 7 bases respectively, with 12 bases between them. A single record per CDR3 protein comes from TCRdb applying MiXCR to the 5' RACE reads. The data contain tens of thousands of distinct CDR3 sequences, less than 3.5% of them singletons. This specimen was PBMCs, either bulk or a sorted T-cell subset (CD4+, CD8+, memory, or dextramer-sorted; not recorded which), taken around 45 days after the first yellow fever vaccination. This chain uses TRBV18 with TRBJ2-5; no clear D. The TCR was taken from a man in his late teens or twenties who received the YFV17D yellow fever vaccine. The CDR3 coding sequence is TGTGCCAGCTCACCGGACGGCGAGAGGACCCAGTACTTC. Amino acid sequence: CASSPDGERTQYF.